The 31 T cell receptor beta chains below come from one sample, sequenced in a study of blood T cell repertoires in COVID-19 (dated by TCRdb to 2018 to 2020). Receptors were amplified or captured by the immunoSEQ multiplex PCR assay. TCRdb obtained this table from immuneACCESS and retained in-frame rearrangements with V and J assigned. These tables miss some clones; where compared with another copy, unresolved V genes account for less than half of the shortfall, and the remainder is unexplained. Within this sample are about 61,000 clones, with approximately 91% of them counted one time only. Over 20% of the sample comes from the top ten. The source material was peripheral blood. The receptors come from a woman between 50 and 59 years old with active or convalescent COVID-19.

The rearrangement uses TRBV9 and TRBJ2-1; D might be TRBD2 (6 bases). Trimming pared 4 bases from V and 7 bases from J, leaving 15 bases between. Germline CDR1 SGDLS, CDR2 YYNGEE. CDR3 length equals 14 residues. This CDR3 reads CASSSDGSGNEQFF. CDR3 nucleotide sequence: TGTGCCAGCAGCAGCGACGGGAGTGGGAATGAGCAGTTCTTC. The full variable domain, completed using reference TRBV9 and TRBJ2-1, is DSGVTQTPKHLITATGQRVTLRCSPRSGDLSVYWYQQSLDQGLQFLIQYYNGEERAKGNILERFSAQQFPDLHSELNLSSLELGDSALYFCASSSDGSGNEQFFGPGTRLTVL.

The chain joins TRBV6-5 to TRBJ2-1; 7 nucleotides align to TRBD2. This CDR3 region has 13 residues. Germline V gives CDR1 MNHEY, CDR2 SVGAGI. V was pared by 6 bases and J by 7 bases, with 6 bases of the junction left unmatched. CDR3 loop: CASSPGTKNEQFF. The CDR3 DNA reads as TGTGCCAGCAGCCCCGGGACTAAGAATGAGCAGTTCTTC.

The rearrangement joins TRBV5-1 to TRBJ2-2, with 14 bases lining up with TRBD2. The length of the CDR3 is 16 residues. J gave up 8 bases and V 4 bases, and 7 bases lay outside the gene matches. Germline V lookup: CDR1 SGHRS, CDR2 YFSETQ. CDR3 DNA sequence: TGCGCCAGCAGCCCAGGACTAGCGGGAGGAGGTGGGGAGCTGTTTTTT. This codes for CASSPGLAGGGGELFF.

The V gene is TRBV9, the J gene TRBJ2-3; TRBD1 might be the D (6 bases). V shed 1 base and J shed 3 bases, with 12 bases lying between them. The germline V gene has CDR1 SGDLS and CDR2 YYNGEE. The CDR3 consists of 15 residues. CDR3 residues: CASSVTGQITDTQYF. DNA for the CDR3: TGTGCCAGCAGCGTAACGGGACAAATTACAGATACGCAGTATTTT. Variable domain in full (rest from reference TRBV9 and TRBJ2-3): DSGVTQTPKHLITATGQRVTLRCSPRSGDLSVYWYQQSLDQGLQFLIQYYNGEERAKGNILERFSAQQFPDLHSELNLSSLELGDSALYFCASSVTGQITDTQYFGPGTRLTVL.

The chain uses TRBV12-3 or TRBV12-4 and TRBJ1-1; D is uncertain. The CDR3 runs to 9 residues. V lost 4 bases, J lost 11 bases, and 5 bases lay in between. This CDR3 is CASSSRAFF. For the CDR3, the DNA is TGTGCCAGCAGTTCCAGGGCTTTCTTT.

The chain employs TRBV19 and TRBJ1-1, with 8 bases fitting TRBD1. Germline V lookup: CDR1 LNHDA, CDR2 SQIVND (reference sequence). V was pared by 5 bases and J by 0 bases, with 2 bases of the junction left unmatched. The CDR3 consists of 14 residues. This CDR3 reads CASSEGQVNTEAFF. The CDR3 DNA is TGTGCCAGTAGTGAGGGACAGGTGAACACTGAAGCTTTCTTT.

CDR3 nucleotides: TGCGCCAGCAGCTTGAGGTATGGAGGTCGAACAGATACGCAGTATTTT. This codes for CASSLRYGGRTDTQYF. The rearrangement links TRBV5-1 to TRBJ2-3, with D perhaps TRBD2 (5 bases). CDR3 length equals 16 residues. V was shortened by 1 base and J by 3 bases, with 15 bases between the two germline ends. Germline CDR1 is SGHRS and CDR2 is YFSETQ.

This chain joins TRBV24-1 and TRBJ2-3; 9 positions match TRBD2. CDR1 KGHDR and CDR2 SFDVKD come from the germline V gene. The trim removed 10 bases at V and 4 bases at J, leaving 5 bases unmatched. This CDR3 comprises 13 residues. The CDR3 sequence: CATESGRSDTQYF. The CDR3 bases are TGTGCCACGGAGAGCGGGAGGTCAGATACGCAGTATTTT.

The CDR3 reads CASSQDRGHGYTF. CDR3 nucleotide sequence: TGCGCCAGCAGCCAGGACAGGGGGCATGGCTACACCTTC. This chain connects TRBV5-1 to TRBJ1-2; 11 bases agree with TRBD1. Germline-derived CDR1 and CDR2 are SGHRS and YFSETQ. V dropped 4 bases and J dropped 6; count of bases not matched to a gene: 2. The length of the CDR3 is 13 residues.

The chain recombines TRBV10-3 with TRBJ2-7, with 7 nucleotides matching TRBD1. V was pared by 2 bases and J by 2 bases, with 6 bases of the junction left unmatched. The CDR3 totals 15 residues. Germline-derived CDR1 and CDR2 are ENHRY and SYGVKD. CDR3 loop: CAISEATGSPYEQYF. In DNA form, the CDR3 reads TGTGCCATCAGTGAGGCGACAGGGAGCCCCTACGAGCAGTACTTC.

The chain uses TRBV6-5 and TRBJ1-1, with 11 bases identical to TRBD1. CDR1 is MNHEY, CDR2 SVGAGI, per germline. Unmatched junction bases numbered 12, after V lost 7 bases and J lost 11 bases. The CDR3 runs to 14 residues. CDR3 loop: CASIPSGTGGMAFF. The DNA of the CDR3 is TGTGCCAGCATCCCTTCCGGGACAGGGGGGATGGCTTTCTTT.

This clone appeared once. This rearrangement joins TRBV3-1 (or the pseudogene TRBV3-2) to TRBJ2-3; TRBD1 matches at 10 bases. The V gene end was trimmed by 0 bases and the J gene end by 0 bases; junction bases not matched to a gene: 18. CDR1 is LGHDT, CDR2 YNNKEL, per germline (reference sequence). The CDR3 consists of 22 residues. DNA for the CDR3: TGTGCCAGCAGCCAAGATATGACGGAAACCCCGGGACAGGGGTCTAGCACAGATACGCAGTATTTT. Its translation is CASSQDMTETPGQGSSTDTQYF.

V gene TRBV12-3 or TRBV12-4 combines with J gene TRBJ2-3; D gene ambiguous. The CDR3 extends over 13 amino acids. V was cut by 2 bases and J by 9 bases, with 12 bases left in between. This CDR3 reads CASSLPTPPTQYF. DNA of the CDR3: TGTGCCAGCAGTTTACCTACCCCGCCGACGCAGTATTTT.

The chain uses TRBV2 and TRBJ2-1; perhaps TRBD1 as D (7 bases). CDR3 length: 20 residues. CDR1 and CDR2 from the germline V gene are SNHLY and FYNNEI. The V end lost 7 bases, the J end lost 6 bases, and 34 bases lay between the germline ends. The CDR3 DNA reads TGTGCCAGCAAAGGGGTGCGGGACAGCGGACCCCACCGCCTGCGCAATGAGCAGTTCTTC. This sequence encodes CASKGVRDSGPHRLRNEQFF.

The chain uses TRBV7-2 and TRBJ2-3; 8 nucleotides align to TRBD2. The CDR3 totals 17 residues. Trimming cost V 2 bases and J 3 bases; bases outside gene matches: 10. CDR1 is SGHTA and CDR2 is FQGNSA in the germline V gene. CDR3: CASSLRSTGGGTDTQYF. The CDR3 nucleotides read TGTGCCAGCAGCTTAAGATCCACGGGAGGGGGTACAGATACGCAGTATTTT.

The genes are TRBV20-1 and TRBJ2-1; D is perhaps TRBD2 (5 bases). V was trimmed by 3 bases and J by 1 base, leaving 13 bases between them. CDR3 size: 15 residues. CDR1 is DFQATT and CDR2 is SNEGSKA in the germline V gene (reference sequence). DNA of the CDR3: TGCAGTGCTAGTTGGGCGGGTCAATCCTACAATGAGCAGTTCTTC. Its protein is CSASWAGQSYNEQFF.

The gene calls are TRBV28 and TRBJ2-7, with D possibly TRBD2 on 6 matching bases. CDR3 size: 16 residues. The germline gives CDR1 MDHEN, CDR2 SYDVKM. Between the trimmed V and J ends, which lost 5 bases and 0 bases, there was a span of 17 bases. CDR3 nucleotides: TGTGCCAGCAGTGAGACCGGGACTCGCGGCTCCTACGAGCAGTACTTC. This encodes CASSETGTRGSYEQYF. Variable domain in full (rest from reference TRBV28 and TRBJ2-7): DVKVTQSSRYLVKRTGEKVFLECVQDMDHENMFWYRQDPGLGLRLIYFSYDVKMKEKGDIPEGYSVSREKKERFSLILESASTNQTSMYLCASSETGTRGSYEQYFGPGTRLTVT.

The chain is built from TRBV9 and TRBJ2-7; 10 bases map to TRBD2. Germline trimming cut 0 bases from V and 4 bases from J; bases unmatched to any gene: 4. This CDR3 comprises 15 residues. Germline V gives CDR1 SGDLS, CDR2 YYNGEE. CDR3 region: CASSVVLAGAYEQYF. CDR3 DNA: TGTGCCAGCAGCGTAGTGCTAGCGGGAGCTTACGAGCAGTACTTC.

The DNA of the CDR3 is TGTGCCAGCTCACCACCGGGAGCCACTGAAGCTTTCTTT. Translating gives CASSPPGATEAFF. V and J are TRBV18 and TRBJ1-1; D remains unclear. In germline, CDR1 is KGHSH, CDR2 LQKENI. Trimming took off 0 bases at V and 4 bases at J, with 6 bases between the two ends. This CDR3 has 13 residues. The variable domain in full, completed from reference TRBV18 and TRBJ1-1, reads NAGVMQNPRHLVRRRGQEARLRCSPMKGHSHVYWYRQLPEEGLKFMVYLQKENIIDESGMPKERFSAEFPKEGPSILRIQQVVRGDSAAYFCASSPPGATEAFFGQGTRLTVV.

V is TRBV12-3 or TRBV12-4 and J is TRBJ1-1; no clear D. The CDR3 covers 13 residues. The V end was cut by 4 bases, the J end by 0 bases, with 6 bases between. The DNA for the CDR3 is TGTGCCAGCAGTTATTCCATGAACACTGAAGCTTTCTTT. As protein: CASSYSMNTEAFF.

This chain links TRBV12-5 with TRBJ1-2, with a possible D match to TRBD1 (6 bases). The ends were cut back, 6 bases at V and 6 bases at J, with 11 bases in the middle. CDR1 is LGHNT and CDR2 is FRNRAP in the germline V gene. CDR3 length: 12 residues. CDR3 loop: CASGEAGDGYTF. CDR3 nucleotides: TGTGCTAGTGGCGAGGCAGGGGATGGCTACACCTTC.

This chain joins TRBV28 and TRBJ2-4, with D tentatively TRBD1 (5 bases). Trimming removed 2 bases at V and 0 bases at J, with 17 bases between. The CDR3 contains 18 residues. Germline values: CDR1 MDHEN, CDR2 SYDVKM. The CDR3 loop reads CASSLNLLGQLAKNIQYF. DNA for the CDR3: TGTGCCAGCAGTTTAAATCTCCTGGGGCAGCTAGCCAAAAACATTCAGTACTTC.

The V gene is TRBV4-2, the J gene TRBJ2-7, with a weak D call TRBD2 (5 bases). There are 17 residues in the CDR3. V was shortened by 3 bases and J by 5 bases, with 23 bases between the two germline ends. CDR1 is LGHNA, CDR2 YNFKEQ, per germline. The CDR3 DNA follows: TGTGCCAGCAGCCACCTCAGACTAACTAGTTATTCTAACGAGCAGTACTTC. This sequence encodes CASSHLRLTSYSNEQYF.

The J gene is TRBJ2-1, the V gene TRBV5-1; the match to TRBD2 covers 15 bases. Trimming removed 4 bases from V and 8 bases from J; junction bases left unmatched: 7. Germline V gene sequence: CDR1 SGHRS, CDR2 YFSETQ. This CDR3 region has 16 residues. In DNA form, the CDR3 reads TGCGCCAGCAGCCCGGGGGGACTAGCGGGAGGAGATGAGCAGTTCTTC. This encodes CASSPGGLAGGDEQFF. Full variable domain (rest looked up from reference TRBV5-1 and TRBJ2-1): KAGVTQTPRYLIKTRGQQVTLSCSPISGHRSVSWYQQTPGQGLQFLFEYFSETQRNKGNFPGRFSGRQFSNSRSEMNVSTLELGDSALYLCASSPGGLAGGDEQFFGPGTRLTVL.

The CDR3 nucleotides are TGTGCCAGCAGCTTTGGTGAGGGGGATTATGGCTACACCTTC. Its protein is CASSFGEGDYGYTF. The rearrangement joins TRBV11-2 to TRBJ1-2; a weak D match, TRBD1 (6 bases). The CDR3 has 14 residues. The ends were cut back, 3 bases at V and 5 bases at J, with 13 bases in the middle. CDR1 is SGHAT and CDR2 is FQNNGV in the germline V gene. The full variable domain, its missing parts supplied by reference TRBV11-2 and TRBJ1-2, is EAGVAQSPRYKIIEKRQSVAFWCNPISGHATLYWYQQILGQGPKLLIQFQNNGVVDDSQLPKDRFSAERLKGVDSTLKIQPAKLEDSAVYLCASSFGEGDYGYTFGSGTRLTVV.

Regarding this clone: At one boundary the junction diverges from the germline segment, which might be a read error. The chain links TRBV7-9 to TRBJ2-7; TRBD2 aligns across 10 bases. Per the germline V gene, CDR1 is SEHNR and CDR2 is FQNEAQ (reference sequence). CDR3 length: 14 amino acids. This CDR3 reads CASSLAGVDYEQYF. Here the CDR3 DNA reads TGTGCCAGCAGCCTAGCGGGAGTTGACTACGAGCAGTACTTC.

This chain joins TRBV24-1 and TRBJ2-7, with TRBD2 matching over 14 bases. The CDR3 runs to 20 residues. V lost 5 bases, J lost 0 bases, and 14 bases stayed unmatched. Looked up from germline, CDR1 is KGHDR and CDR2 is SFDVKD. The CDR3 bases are TGTGCCACCAGTGCGACTGGGACTAGCGGGGGCGGGATAAGCTCCTACGAGCAGTACTTC. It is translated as CATSATGTSGGGISSYEQYF.

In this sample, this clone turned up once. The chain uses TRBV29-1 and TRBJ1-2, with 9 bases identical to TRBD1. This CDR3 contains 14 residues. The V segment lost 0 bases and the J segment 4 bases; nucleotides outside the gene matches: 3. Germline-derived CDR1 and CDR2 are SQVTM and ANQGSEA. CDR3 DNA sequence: TGCAGCGTTGAAGAGTTGGACAGGGGCTATGGCTACACCTTC. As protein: CSVEELDRGYGYTF.

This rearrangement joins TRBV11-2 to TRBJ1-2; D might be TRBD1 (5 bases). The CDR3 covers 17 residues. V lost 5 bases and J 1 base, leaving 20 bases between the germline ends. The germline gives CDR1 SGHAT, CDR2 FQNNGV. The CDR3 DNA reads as TGTGCCAGCAGCCCACTTTCCAGGGTCCAGGGTAACTATGGCTACACCTTC. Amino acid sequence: CASSPLSRVQGNYGYTF.

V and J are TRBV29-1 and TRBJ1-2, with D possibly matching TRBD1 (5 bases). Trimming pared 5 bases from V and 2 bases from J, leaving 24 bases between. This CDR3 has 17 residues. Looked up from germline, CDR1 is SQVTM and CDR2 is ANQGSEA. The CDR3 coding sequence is TGCAGCGTTCAGGGCACCCCGGATCCCCTCCTAAACTATGGCTACACCTTC. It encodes CSVQGTPDPLLNYGYTF.

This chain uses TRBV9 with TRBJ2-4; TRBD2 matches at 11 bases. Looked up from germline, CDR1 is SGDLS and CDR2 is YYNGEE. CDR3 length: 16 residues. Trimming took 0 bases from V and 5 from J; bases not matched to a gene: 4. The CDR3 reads CASSVGVAGGQNIQYF. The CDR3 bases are TGTGCCAGCAGCGTAGGGGTAGCGGGAGGGCAAAACATTCAGTACTTC. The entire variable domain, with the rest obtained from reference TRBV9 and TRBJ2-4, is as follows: DSGVTQTPKHLITATGQRVTLRCSPRSGDLSVYWYQQSLDQGLQFLIQYYNGEERAKGNILERFSAQQFPDLHSELNLSSLELGDSALYFCASSVGVAGGQNIQYFGAGTRLSVL.